This T cell receptor (beta chain) was retrieved from a study of cytomegalovirus exposure and HLA in healthy donors. The PCR made use of 60 Vbeta and 13 Jbeta primers. Source study methods: A later analysis tallied 75 million to 80 million unique TCR beta chains, 8.5 million to 11 million of them shared. Assay used: immunoSEQ multiplex PCR; TCRdb lists only in-frame clones, some missing. That table is the source of V, J and clone size, and D and trimming were worked out from the DNA. The table lists roughly 130,000 clones, 75% to 90% of them singletons. This clone was found a few times. The CDR3 sequence is 15 residues long. The V and J ends lost 4 bases and 1 base respectively, with 13 bases between them. From germline, CDR1 is SGHDN and CDR2 FVKESK.

The chain employs TRBV14 and TRBJ2-5; D perhaps matches TRBD2 (6 bases). Sequences were obtained from PBMCs. The origin of this receptor is a man between 25 and 39 years old in good health and CMV-seronegative. The CDR3 is CASSPFVEGQETQYF. The CDR3 coding sequence is TGTGCCAGCAGCCCCTTCGTGGAGGGCCAAGAGACCCAGTACTTC.